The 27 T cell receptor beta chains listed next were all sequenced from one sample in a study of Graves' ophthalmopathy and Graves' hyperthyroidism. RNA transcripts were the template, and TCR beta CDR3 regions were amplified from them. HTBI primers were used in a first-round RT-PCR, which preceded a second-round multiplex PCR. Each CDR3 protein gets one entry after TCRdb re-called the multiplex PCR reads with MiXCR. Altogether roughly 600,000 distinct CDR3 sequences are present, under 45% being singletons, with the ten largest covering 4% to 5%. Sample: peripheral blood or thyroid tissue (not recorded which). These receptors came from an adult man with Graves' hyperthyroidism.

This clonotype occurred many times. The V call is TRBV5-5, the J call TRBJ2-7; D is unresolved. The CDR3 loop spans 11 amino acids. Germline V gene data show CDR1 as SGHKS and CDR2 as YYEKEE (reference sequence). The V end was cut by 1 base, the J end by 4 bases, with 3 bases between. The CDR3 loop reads CASSLWYEQYF. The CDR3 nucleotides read TGTGCCAGCAGCTTGTGGTACGAGCAGTACTTC.

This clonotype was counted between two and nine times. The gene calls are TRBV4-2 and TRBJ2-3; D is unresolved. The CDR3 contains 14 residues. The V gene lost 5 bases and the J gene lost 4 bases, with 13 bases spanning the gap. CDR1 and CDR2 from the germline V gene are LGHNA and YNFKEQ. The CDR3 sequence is CASSFGGGADTQYF. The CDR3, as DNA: TGTGCCAGCAGCTTCGGCGGTGGAGCAGATACGCAGTATTTT.

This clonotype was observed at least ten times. CDR3 bases: TGCAGTGCTAGCGCGCTCCGTGGCTATGGCTACACCTTC. This sequence encodes CSASALRGYGYTF. This chain joins TRBV20-1 and TRBJ1-2; D unclear. The V gene lost 3 bases and the J gene lost 4 bases, with 12 bases spanning the gap. Germline lookup yields CDR1 DFQATT and CDR2 SNEGSKA (reference sequence). CDR3 length: 13 amino acids.

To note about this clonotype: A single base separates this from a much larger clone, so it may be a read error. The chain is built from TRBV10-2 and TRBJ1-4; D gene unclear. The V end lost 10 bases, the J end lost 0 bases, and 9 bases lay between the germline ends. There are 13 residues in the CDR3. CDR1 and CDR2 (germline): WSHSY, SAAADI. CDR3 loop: CATTIATNEKLFF. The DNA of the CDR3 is TGCGCCACCACCATTGCAACTAATGAAAAACTGTTTTTT.

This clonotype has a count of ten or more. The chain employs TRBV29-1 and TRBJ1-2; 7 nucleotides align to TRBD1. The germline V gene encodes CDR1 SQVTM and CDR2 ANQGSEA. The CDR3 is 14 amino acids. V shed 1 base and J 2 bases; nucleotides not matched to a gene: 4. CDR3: CSVEGDSSNYGYTF. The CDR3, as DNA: TGCAGCGTTGAAGGGGACAGTTCAAACTATGGCTACACCTTC.

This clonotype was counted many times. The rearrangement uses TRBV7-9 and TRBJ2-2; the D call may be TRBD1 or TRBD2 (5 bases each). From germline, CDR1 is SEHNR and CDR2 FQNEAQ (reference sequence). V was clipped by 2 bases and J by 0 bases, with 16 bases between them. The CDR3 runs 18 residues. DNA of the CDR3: TGTGCCAGCAGCTTACCCCAGCTAGCAGGGACGAACACCGGGGAGCTGTTTTTT. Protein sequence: CASSLPQLAGTNTGELFF.

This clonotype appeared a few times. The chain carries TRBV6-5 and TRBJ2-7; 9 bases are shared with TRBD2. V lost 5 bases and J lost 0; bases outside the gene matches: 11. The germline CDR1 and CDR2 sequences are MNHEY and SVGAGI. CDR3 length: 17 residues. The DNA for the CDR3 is TGTGCCAGCAGTCAGACACGAGGACTAGCGTACTCCTACGAGCAGTACTTC. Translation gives CASSQTRGLAYSYEQYF.

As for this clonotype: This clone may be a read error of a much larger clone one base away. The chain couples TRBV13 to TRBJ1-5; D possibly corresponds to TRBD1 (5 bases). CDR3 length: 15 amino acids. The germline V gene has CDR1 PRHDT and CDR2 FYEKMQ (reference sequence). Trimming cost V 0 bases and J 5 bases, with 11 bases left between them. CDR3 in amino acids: CASSLGGRGDQPQHF. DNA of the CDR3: TGTGCCAGCAGCTTAGGGGGACGGGGAGATCAGCCCCAGCATTTT.

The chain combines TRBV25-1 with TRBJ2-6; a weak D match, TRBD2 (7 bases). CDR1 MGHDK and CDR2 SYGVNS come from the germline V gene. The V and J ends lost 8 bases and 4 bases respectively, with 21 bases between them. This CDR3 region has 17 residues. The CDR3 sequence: CASGEPGGRGGANVLTF. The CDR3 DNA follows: TGTGCCAGCGGAGAGCCAGGAGGGAGGGGGGGGGCCAACGTCCTGACTTTC.

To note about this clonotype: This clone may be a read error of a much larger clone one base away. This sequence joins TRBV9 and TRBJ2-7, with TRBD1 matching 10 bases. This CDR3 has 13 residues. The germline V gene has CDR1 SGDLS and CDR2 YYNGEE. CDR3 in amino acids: CASSVLGQGEQCF. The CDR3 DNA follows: TGTGCCAGCAGCGTATTAGGACAGGGGGAACAGTGCTTC.

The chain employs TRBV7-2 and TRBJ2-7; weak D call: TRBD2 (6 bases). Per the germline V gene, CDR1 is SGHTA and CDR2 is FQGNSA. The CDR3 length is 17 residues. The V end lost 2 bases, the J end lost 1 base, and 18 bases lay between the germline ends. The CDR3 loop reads CASSLPGIAEKSYEQYF. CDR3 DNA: TGTGCCAGCAGCTTACCCGGGATAGCGGAGAAATCCTACGAGCAGTACTTC.

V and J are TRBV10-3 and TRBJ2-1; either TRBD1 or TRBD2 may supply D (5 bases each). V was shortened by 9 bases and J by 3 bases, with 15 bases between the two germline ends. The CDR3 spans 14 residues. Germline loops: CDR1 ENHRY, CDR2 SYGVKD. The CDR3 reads CAMAWSGGYNEQFF. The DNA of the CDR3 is TGTGCCATGGCGTGGAGTGGGGGCTACAATGAGCAGTTCTTC.

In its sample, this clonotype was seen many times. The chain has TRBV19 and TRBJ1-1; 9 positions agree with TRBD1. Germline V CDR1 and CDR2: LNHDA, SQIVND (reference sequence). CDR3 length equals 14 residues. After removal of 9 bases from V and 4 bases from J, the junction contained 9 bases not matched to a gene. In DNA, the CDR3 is TGTGCCAGCAGAGGGACAGGGACGGGCACTGAAGCTTTCTTT. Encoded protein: CASRGTGTGTEAFF.

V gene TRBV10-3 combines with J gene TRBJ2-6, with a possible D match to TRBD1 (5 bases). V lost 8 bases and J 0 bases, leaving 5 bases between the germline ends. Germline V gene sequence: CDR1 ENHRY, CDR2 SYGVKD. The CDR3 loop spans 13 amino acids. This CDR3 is CAIGASGANVLTF. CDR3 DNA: TGTGCCATCGGGGCCTCTGGGGCCAACGTCCTGACTTTC.

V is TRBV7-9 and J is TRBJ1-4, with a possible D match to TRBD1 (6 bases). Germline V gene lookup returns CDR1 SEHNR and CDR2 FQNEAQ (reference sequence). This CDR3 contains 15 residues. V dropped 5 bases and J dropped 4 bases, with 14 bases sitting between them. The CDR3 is CASSVEGGSNEKLFF. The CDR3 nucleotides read TGTGCCAGCAGCGTCGAAGGGGGGAGTAATGAAAAACTGTTTTTT.

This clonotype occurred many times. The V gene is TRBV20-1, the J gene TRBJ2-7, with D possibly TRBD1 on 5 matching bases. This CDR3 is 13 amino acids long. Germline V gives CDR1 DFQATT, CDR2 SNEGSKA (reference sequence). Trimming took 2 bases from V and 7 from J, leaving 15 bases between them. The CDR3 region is CSARRAGSREQYF. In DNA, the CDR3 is TGCAGTGCTAGAAGGGCAGGGTCCCGAGAGCAGTACTTC.

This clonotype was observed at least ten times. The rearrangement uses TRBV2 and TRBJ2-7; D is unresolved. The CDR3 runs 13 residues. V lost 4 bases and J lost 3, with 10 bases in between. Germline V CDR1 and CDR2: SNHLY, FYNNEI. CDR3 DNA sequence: TGTGCCAGCAGTGTGGAACAGCACTACGAGCAGTACTTC. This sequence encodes CASSVEQHYEQYF.

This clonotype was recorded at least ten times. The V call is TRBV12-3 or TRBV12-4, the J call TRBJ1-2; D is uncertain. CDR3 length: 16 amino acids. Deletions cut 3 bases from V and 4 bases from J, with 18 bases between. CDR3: CASSLTRRGKPYGYTF. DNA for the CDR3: TGTGCCAGCAGTTTGACTCGGCGCGGTAAGCCCTATGGCTACACCTTC.

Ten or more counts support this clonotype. DNA of the CDR3: TGTGCCAGCAGCAACAGGGGATCCTACGAGCAGTACTTC. Its protein product is CASSNRGSYEQYF. The rearrangement joins TRBV5-8 to TRBJ2-7; 7 bases align to TRBD1. J gave up 1 base and V 4 bases, and 2 bases lay outside the gene matches. The CDR3 has 13 amino acids. The germline V gene encodes CDR1 SGHTS and CDR2 YDEGEE.

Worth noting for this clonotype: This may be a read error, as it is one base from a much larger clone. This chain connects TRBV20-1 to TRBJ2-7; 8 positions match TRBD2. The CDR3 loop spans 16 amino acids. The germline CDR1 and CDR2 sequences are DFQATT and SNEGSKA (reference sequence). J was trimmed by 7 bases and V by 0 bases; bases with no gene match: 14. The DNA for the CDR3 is TGCAGTGCTAGAGAAAGACCCGGGACTAGTAGGGGGGAGCAGTACTTC. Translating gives CSARERPGTSRGEQYF.

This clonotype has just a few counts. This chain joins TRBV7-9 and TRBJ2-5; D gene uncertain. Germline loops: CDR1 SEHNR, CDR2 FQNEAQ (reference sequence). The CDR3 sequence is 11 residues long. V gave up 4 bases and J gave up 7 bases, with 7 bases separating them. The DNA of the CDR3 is TGTGCCAGCAGCTCCATCCCGACCCAGTACTTC. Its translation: CASSSIPTQYF.

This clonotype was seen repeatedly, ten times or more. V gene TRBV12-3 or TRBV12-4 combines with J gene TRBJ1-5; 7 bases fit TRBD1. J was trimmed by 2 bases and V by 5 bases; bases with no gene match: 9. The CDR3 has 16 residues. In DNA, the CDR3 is TGTGCCAGCAGTGGGTACCACAGGGGCGGCAATCAGCCCCAGCATTTT. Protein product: CASSGYHRGGNQPQHF.

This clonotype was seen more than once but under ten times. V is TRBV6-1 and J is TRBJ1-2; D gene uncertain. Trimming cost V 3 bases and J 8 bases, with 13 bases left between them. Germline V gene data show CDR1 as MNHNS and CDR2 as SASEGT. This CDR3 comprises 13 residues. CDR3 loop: CASSEAGEGGYTF. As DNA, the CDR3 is TGTGCCAGCAGTGAGGCCGGGGAAGGGGGCTACACCTTC.

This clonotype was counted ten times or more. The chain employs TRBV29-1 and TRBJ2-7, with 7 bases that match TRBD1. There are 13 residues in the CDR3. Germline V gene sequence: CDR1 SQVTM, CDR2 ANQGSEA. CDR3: CSYAPRQGSWQYF. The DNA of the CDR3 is TGCAGTTACGCCCCCCGACAGGGCTCGTGGCAGTACTTC.

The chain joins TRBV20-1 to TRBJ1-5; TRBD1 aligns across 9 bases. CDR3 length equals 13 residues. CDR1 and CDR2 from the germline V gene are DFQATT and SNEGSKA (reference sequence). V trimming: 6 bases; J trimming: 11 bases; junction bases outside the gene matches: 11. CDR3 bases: TGCAGTGCCTTGGGACAGGGAGTAGAGACCCAGCATTTT. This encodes CSALGQGVETQHF.

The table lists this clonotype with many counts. CDR3 amino acids: CSARAGDRSMGTEAFF. The CDR3 DNA reads as TGCAGTGCTAGGGCAGGGGACAGGTCAATGGGCACTGAAGCTTTCTTT. V is TRBV20-1 and J is TRBJ1-1; 8 nucleotides match TRBD1. Germline V lookup: CDR1 DFQATT, CDR2 SNEGSKA (reference sequence). The length of the CDR3 is 16 residues. V was clipped by 3 bases and J by 4 bases; unmatched bases: 13.

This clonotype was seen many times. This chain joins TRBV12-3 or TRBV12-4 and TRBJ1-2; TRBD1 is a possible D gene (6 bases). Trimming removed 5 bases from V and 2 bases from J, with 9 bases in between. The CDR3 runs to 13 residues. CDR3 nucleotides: TGTGCCAGCAGTCCGGGACACAACTATGGCTACACCTTC. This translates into CASSPGHNYGYTF.